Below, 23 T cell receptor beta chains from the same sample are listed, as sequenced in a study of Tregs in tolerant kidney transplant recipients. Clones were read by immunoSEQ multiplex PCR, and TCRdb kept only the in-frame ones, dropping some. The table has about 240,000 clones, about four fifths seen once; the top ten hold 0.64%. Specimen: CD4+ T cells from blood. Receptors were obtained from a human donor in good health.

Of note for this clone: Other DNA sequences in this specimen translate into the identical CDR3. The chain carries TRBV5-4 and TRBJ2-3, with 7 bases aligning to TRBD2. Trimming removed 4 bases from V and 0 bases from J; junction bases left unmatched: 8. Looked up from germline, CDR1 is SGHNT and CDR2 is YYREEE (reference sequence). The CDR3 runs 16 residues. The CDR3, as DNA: TGTGCCAGCAGCGGCGGCGGGGGTTCTAGCACAGATACGCAGTATTTT. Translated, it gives CASSGGGGSSTDTQYF.

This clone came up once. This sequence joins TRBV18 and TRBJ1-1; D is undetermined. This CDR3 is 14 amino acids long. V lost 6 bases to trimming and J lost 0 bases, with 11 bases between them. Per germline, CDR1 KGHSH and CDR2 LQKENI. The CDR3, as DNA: TGTGCCAGCTCCCCTCTGGATTTGAACACTGAAGCTTTCTTT. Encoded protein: CASSPLDLNTEAFF.

The DNA for the CDR3 is TGTGCCAGCAGTTACATGAACACCATATATTTT. Translation: CASSYMNTIYF. This rearrangement joins TRBV6-5 to TRBJ1-3; D ambiguous. Trimming removed 2 bases at V and 7 bases at J, with 3 bases between. CDR3 length: 11 residues. The germline CDR1 and CDR2 sequences are MNHEY and SVGAGI.

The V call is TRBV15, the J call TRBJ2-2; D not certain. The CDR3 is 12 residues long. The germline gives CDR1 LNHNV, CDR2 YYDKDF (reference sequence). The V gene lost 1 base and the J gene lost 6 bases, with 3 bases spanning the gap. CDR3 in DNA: TGTGCCACCAGCAGAGCGGCCGGGGAGCTGTTTTTT. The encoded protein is CATSRAAGELFF.

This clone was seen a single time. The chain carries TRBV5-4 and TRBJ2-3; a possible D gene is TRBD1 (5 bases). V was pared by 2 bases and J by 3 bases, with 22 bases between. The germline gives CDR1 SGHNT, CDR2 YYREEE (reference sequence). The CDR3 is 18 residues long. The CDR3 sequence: CASSFAGRGAGRTDTQYF. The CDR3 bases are TGTGCCAGCAGCTTCGCAGGCCGAGGTGCAGGGCGGACAGATACGCAGTATTTT.

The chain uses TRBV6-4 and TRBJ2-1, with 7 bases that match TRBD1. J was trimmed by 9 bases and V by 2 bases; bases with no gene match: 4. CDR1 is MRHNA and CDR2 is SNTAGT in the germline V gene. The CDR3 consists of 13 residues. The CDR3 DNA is TGTGCCAGCAGTGACAACAGGGGTACTGAGCAGTTCTTC. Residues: CASSDNRGTEQFF.

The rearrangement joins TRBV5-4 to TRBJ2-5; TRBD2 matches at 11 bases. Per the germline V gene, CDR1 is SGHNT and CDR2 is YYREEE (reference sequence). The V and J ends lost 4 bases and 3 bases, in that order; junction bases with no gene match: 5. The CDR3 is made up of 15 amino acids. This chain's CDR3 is CASSTRLAGKETQYF. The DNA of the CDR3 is TGTGCCAGCAGCACCCGACTAGCGGGGAAAGAGACCCAGTACTTC.

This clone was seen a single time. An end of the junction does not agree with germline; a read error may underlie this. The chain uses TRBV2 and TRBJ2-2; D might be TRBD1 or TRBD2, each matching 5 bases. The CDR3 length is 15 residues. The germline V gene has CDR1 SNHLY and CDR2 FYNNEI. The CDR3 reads CASTEWGINTGELFF. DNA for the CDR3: TGTGCCAGCACTGAATGGGGGATCAACACCGGGGAGCTGTTTTTT.

The CDR3 here is CASTSPPIGELFF. The CDR3 DNA is TGCGCCAGCACCTCTCCACCAATCGGGGAGCTGTTTTTT. The J gene is TRBJ2-2, the V gene TRBV5-1; D unresolved. The CDR3 length is 13 residues. CDR1 is SGHRS and CDR2 is YFSETQ in the germline V gene. Trimming shortened V by 6 bases and J by 7 bases, and 13 bases separated the two germline ends. Drawing the rest from reference TRBV5-1 and TRBJ2-2, the complete variable domain is KAGVTQTPRYLIKTRGQQVTLSCSPISGHRSVSWYQQTPGQGLQFLFEYFSETQRNKGNFPGRFSGRQFSNSRSEMNVSTLELGDSALYLCASTSPPIGELFFGEGSRLTVL.

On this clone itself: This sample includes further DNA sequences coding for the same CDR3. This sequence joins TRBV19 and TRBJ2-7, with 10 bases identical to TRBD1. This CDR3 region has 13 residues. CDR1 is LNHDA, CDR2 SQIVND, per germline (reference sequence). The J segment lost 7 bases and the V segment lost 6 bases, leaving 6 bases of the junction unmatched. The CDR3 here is CASSRDRGQEQYF. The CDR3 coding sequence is TGTGCCAGTAGCAGAGACAGGGGGCAGGAGCAGTACTTC.

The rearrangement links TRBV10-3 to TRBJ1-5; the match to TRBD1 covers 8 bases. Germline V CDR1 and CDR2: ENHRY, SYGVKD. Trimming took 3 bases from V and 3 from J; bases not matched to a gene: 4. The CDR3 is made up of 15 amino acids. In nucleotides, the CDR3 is TGTGCCATCAGTGAAGGACAGGGCTTCAATCAGCCCCAGCATTTT. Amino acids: CAISEGQGFNQPQHF.

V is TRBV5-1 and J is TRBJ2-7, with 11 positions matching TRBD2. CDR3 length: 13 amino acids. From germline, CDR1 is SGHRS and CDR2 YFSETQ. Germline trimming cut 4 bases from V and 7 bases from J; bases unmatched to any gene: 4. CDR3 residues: CASSQGTSGEQYF. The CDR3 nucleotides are TGCGCCAGCAGCCAGGGGACTAGCGGTGAGCAGTACTTC.

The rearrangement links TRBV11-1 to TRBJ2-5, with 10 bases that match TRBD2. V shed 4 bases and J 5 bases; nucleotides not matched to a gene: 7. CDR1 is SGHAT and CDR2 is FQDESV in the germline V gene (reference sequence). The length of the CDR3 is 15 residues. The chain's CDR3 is CASSYLGTSAETQYF. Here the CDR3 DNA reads TGTGCCAGCAGCTACCTAGGGACTAGCGCCGAGACCCAGTACTTC.

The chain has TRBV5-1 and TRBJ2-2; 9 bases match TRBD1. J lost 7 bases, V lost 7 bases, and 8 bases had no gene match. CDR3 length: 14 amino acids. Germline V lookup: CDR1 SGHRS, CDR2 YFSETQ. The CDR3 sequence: CASWGQGAGGELFF. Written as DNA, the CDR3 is TGCGCCAGCTGGGGACAGGGCGCCGGCGGGGAGCTGTTTTTT.

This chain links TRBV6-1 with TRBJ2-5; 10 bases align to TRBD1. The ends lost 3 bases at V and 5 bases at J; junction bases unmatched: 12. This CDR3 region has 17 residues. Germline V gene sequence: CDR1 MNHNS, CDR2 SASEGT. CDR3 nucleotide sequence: TGTGCCAGCAGTGATGAACCCTGGGACAGGGGTGGGGAGACCCAGTACTTC. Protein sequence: CASSDEPWDRGGETQYF.

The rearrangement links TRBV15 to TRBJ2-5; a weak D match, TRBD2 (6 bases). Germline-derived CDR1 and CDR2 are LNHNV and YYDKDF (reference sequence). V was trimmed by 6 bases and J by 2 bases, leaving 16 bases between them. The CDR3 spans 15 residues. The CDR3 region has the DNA TGTGCCACCAGGAACCGGAGGGGCGGACAAGAGACCCAGTACTTC. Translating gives CATRNRRGGQETQYF.

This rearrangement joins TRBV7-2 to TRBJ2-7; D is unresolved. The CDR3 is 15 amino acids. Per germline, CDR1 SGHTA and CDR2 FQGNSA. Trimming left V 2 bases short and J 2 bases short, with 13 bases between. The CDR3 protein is CASSLTVGPTYEQYF. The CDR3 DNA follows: TGTGCCAGCAGCTTAACGGTAGGCCCAACCTACGAGCAGTACTTC.

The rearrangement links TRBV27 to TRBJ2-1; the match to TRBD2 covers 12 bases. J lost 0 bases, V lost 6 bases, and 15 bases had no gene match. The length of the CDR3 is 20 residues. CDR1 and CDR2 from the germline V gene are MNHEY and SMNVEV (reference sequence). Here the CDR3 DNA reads TGTGCCAGCAGACAACGGAGGACTAGCGGGACAAGGAGCTCCTACAATGAGCAGTTCTTC. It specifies CASRQRRTSGTRSSYNEQFF.

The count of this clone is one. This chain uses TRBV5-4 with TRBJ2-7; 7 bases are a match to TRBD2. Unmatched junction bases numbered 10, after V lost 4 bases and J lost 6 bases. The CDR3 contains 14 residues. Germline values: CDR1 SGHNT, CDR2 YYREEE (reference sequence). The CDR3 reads CASSPVEVAGEQYF. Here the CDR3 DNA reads TGTGCCAGCAGCCCCGTAGAGGTAGCGGGCGAGCAGTACTTC.

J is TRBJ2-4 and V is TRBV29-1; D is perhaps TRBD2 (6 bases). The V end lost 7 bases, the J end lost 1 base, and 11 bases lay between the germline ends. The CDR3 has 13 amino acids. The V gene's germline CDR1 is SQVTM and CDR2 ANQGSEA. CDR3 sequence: CSGGADAKNIQYF. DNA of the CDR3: TGCAGCGGCGGGGCCGACGCCAAAAACATTCAGTACTTC.

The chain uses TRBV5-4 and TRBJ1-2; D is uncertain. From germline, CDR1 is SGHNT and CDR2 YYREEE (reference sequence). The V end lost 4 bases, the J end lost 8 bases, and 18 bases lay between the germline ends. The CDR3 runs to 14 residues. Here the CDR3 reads CASSPPFVSGGYTF. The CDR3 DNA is TGTGCCAGCAGCCCCCCTTTCGTCTCGGGCGGCTACACCTTC.

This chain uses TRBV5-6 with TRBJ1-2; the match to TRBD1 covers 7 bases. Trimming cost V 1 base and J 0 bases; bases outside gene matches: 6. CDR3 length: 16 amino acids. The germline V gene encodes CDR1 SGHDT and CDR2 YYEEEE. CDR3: CASSLIGTVTNYGYTF. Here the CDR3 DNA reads TGTGCCAGCAGCTTGATCGGGACAGTGACTAACTATGGCTACACCTTC.

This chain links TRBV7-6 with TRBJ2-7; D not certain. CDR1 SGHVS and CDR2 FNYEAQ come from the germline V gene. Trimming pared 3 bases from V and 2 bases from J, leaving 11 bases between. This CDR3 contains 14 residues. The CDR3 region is CASSLGPNPYEQYF. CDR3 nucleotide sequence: TGTGCCAGCAGCTTGGGCCCTAACCCCTACGAGCAGTACTTC.